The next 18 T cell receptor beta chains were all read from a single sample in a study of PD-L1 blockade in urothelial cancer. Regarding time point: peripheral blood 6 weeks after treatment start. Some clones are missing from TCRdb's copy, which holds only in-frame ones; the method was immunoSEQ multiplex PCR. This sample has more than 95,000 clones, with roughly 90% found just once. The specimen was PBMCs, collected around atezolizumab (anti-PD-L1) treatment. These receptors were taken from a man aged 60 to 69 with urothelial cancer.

The CDR3 loop reads CAWTLPQGAGNTIYF. DNA of the CDR3: TGTGCCTGGACCTTACCCCAGGGGGCTGGAAACACCATATATTTT. This sequence joins TRBV30 and TRBJ1-3; 7 bases are shared with TRBD1. V lost 4 bases to trimming and J lost 2 bases; unmatched junction nucleotides: 8. The CDR3 runs to 15 residues. CDR1 and CDR2 from the germline V gene are GTSNPN and SVGIG (reference sequence).

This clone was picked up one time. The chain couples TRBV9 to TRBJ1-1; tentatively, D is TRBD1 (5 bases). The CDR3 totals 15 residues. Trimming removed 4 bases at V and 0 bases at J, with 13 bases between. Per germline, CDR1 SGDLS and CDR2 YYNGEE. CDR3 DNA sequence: TGTGCCAGCAGCCGGGGGGAGGGGATGAACACTGAAGCTTTCTTT. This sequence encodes CASSRGEGMNTEAFF.

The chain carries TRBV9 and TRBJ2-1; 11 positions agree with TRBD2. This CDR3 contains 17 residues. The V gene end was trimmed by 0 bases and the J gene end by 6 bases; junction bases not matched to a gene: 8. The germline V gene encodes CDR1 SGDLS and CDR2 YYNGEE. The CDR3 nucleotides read TGTGCCAGCAGCGTAGGACTAGCGGGATATCGTGGCAATGAGCAGTTCTTC. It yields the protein CASSVGLAGYRGNEQFF.

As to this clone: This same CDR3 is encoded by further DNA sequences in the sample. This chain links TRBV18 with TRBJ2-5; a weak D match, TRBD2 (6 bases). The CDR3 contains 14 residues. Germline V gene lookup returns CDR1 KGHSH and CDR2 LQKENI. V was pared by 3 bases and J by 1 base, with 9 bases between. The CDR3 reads CASSPVGGQETQYF. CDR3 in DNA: TGTGCCAGCTCACCGGTGGGAGGCCAAGAGACCCAGTACTTC.

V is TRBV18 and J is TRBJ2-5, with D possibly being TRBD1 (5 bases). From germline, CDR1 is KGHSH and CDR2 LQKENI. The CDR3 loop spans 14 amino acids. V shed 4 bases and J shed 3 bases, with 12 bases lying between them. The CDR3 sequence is CASSRPETEETQYF. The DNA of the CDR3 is TGTGCCAGCTCACGGCCCGAGACAGAAGAGACCCAGTACTTC. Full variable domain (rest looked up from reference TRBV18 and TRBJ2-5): NAGVMQNPRHLVRRRGQEARLRCSPMKGHSHVYWYRQLPEEGLKFMVYLQKENIIDESGMPKERFSAEFPKEGPSILRIQQVVRGDSAAYFCASSRPETEETQYFGPGTRLLVL.

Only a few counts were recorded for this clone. The CDR3 reads CASRANTGGNYGYTF. In DNA, the CDR3 is TGTGCCAGCAGAGCTAACACAGGGGGTAACTATGGCTACACCTTC. The chain joins TRBV6-5 to TRBJ1-2; TRBD1 matches 8 bases. Trimming removed 6 bases from V and 1 base from J; junction bases left unmatched: 7. The CDR3 covers 15 residues. The V gene's germline CDR1 is MNHEY and CDR2 SVGAGI.

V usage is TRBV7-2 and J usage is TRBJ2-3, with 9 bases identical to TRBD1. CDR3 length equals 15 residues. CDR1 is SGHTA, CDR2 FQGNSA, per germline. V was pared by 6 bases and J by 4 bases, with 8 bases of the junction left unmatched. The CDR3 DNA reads TGTGCCAGCAGAAAAGGACAGGGGATTTCAGATACGCAGTATTTT. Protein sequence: CASRKGQGISDTQYF.

The CDR3 here is CASSPWAGIHYGYTF. Written as DNA, the CDR3 is TGTGCCAGCAGCCCTTGGGCAGGGATTCACTATGGCTACACCTTC. V usage is TRBV27 and J usage is TRBJ1-2; a possible D gene is TRBD1 (5 bases). Trimming removed 6 bases at V and 3 bases at J, with 17 bases between. CDR3 size: 15 residues. Germline V gives CDR1 MNHEY, CDR2 SMNVEV (reference sequence).

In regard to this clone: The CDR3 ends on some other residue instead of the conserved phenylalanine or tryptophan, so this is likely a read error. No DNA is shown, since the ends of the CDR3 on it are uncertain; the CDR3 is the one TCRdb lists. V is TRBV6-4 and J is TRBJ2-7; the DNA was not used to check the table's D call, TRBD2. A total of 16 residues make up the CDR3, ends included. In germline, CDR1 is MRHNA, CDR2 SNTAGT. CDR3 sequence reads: CASRTSGRAFPHGLCN.

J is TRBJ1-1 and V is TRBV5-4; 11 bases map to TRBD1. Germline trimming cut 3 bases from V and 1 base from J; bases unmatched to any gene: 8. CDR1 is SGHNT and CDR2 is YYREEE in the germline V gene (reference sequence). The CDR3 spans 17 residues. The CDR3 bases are TGTGCCAGCAGCTGGGGGACAGGGGGGTTCACGAACACTGAAGCTTTCTTT. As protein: CASSWGTGGFTNTEAFF.

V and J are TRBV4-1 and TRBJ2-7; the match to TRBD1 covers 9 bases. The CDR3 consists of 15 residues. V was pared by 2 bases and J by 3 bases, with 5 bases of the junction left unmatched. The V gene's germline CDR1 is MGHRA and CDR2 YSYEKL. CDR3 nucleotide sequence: TGCGCCAGCAGCCAAATACCGGGACAGGGCTACGAGCAGTACTTC. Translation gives CASSQIPGQGYEQYF.

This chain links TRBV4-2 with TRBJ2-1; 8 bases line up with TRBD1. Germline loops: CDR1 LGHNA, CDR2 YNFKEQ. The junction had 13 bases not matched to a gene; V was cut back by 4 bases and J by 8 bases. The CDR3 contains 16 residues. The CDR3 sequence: CASSPGGQGAIDEQFF. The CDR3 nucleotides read TGTGCCAGCAGCCCGGGCGGGCAGGGGGCAATCGATGAGCAGTTCTTC.

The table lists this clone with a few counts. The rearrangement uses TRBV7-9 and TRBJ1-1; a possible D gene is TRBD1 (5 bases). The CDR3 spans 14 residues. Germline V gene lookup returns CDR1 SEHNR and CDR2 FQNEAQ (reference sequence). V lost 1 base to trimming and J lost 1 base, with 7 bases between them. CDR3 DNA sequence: TGTGCCAGCAGCTTAGACCAGGGGAACACTGAAGCTTTCTTT. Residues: CASSLDQGNTEAFF.

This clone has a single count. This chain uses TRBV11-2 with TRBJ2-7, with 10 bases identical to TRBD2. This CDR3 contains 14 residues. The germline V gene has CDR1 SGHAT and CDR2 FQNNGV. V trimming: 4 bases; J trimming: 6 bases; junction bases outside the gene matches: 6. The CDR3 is CASSSLAGVAEQYF. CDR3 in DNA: TGTGCCAGCAGCTCCCTAGCGGGAGTAGCCGAGCAGTACTTC. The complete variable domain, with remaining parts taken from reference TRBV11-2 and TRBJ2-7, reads EAGVAQSPRYKIIEKRQSVAFWCNPISGHATLYWYQQILGQGPKLLIQFQNNGVVDDSQLPKDRFSAERLKGVDSTLKIQPAKLEDSAVYLCASSSLAGVAEQYFGPGTRLTVT.

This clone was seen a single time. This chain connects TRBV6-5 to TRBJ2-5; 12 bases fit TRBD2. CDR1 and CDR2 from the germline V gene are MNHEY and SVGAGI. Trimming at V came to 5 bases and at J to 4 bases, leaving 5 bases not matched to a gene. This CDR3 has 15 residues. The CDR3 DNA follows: TGTGCCAGCAGTCAGGGACTAGCGGGCGGAGAGACCCAGTACTTC. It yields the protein CASSQGLAGGETQYF.

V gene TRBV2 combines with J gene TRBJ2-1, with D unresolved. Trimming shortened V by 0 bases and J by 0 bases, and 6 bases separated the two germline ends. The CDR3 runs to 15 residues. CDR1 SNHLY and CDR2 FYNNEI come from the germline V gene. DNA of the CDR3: TGTGCCAGCAGTGAAGCAAGAGGCTCCTACAATGAGCAGTTCTTC. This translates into CASSEARGSYNEQFF.

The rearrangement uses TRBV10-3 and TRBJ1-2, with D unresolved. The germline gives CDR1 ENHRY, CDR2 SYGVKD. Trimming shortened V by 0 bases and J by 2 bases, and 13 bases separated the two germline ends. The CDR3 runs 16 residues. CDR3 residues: CAISESRGAGNYGYTF. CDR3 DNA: TGTGCCATCAGTGAGTCACGAGGAGCGGGAAACTATGGCTACACCTTC.

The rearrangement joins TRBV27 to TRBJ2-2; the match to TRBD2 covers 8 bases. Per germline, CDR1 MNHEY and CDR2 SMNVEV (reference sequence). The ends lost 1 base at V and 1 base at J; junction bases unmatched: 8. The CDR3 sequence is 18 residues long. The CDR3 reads CASSLWVGGGLNTGELFF. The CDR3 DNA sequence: TGTGCCAGCAGTTTATGGGTCGGGGGGGGCCTGAACACCGGGGAGCTGTTTTTT.